This T cell receptor (beta chain) stems from a study of regulatory T cells in long-lasting Graves disease. Time point reported: persistent/refractory GD, antithyroid drugs over 5 years with positive TRAb. Isolated PBMC RNA provided the starting material for the TCR library. CDR3 regions were amplified by Arm-PCR using iRepertoire HTBI primers to build TCR beta libraries. TCRdb called the multiplex PCR reads again in MiXCR, with one record for every CDR3 protein. This table has 400,000 to 500,000 distinct CDR3 sequences, roughly 20% appearing once. There are 10 residues in the CDR3. Germline-derived CDR1 and CDR2 are DFQATT and SNEGSKA (reference sequence). V was pared by 4 bases and J by 3 bases, with 4 bases between. This clonotype was detected many times.

The receptor comes from a female donor with Graves disease. The chain links TRBV20-1 to TRBJ2-7, with no clear D. The sequenced sample was peripheral blood mononuclear cells (PBMCs), obtained when the disease was refractory, from a patient treated with antithyroid drugs. This CDR3 is CSAKDYEQYF. CDR3 DNA sequence: TGCAGTGCTAAGGACTACGAGCAGTACTTC.